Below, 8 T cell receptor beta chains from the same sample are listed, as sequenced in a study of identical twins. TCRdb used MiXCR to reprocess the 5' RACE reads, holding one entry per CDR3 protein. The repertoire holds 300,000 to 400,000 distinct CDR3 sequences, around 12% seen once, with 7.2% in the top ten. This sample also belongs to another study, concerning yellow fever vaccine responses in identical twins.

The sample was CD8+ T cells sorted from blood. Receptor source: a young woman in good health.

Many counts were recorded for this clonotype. Written as DNA, the CDR3 is TGTGCCAGCAGCCAAGATCGGTCCAGGGAGAATGAGCAGTTCTTC. Translated, it gives CASSQDRSRENEQFF. The genes are TRBV3-1 and TRBJ2-1; D might be TRBD1 or TRBD2, each matching 5 bases. The CDR3 runs to 15 residues. V was shortened by 0 bases and J by 7 bases, with 13 bases between the two germline ends. CDR1 and CDR2 from the germline V gene are LGHDT and YNNKEL (reference sequence).

This CDR3 is CASSQSTVTPRRQYF. The CDR3 bases are TGCGCCAGCAGTCAATCGACGGTGACCCCCAGGAGGCAGTACTTC. The J gene is TRBJ2-7, the V gene TRBV23-1, with D hard to call. TRBV23-1 is an ORF, and what it does is uncertain. The CDR3 spans 15 residues. The germline V and J ends were trimmed by 0 bases and 9 bases, with 18 bases remaining between them.

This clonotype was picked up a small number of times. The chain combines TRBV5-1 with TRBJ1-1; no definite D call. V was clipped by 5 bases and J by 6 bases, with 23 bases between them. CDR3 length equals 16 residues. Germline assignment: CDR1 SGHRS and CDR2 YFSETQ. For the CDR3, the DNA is TGCGCCAGCAGTCTTTGGCTCCGTGAGGGCGGGGCTGAAGCTTTCTTT. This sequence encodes CASSLWLREGGAEAFF.

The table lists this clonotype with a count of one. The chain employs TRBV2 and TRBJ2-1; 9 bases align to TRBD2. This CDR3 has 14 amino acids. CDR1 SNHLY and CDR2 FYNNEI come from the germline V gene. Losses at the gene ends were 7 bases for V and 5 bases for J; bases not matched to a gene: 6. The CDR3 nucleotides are TGTGCCAGCACAGGGCGGGAGGGAGACAATGAGCAGTTCTTC. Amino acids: CASTGREGDNEQFF.

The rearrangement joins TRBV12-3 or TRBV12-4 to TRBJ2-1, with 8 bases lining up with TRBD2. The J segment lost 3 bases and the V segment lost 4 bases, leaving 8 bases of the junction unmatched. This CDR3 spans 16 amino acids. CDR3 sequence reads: CASSYEGTRFYNEQFF. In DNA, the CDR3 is TGTGCCAGCAGTTATGAGGGGACTAGATTCTACAATGAGCAGTTCTTC.

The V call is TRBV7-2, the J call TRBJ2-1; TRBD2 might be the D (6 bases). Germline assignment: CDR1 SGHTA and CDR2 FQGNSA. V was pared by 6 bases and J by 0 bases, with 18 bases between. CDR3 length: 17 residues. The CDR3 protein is CASRATGLSSSYNEQFF. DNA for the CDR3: TGTGCCAGCAGGGCCACTGGACTATCTAGCTCCTACAATGAGCAGTTCTTC.

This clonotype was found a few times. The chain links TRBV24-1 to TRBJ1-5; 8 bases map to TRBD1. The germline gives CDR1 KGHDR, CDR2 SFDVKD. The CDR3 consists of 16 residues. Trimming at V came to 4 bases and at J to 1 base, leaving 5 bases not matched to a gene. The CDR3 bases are TGTGCCACCAGTGACGACCGGACAGGGAGCAATCAGCCCCAGCATTTT. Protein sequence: CATSDDRTGSNQPQHF.

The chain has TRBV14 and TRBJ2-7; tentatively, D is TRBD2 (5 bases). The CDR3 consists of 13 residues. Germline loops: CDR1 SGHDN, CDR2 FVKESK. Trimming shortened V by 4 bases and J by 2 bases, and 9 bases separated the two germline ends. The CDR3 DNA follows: TGTGCCAGCAGCCTCGGGAAAACCTACGAGCAGTACTTC. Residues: CASSLGKTYEQYF. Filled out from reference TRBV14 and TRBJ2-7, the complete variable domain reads EAGVTQFPSHSVIEKGQTVTLRCDPISGHDNLYWYRRVMGKEIKFLLHFVKESKQDESGMPNNRFLAERTGGTYSTLKVQPAELEDSGVYFCASSLGKTYEQYFGPGTRLTVT.